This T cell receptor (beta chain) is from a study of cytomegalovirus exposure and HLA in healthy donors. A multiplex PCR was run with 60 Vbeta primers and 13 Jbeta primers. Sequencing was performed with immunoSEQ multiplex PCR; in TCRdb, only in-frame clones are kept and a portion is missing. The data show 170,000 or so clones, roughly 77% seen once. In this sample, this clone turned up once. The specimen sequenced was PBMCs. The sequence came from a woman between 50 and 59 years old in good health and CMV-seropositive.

CDR3 sequence: CASSPGVATEAFF. In DNA, the CDR3 is TGTGCCAGCAGTCCGGGAGTGGCCACTGAAGCTTTCTTT. The chain employs TRBV5-4 and TRBJ1-1; D unclear. CDR1 and CDR2 (germline): SGHNT, YYREEE (reference sequence). V was pared by 5 bases and J by 4 bases, with 12 bases between. The CDR3 has 13 amino acids.